These 9 T cell receptor beta chains came from one sample sequenced in a study of cytomegalovirus exposure and HLA in healthy donors (dated by TCRdb to the late 2010s). To prepare the library, the immunoSEQ multiplex PCR assay was applied. For the multiplex PCR, a mixture combining 60 forward primers for TCR Vbeta segments and 13 reverse primers for TCR Jbeta segments was used. TCRdb holds this immuneACCESS table with in-frame rearrangements only. Some clones are missing; in checked studies, unresolved V genes explain under half, and the rest has no known cause. This sample lists 250,000 to 350,000 clones; 86% were detected once. In total, the top ten clones hold about 4% of the sample. The source material was PBMCs. These receptors all come from a man between 35 and 55 years old in good health and CMV-seropositive.

This rearrangement joins TRBV28 to TRBJ2-4; D is unclear. With 1 base removed from V and 0 bases from J, the gap between germline ends came to 10 bases. The CDR3 spans 16 residues. Germline V gives CDR1 MDHEN, CDR2 SYDVKM. Here the CDR3 DNA reads TGTGCCAGCAGTTTATTGCCAGGCCTAGCCAAAAACATTCAGTACTTC. Its translation: CASSLLPGLAKNIQYF.

The chain uses TRBV27 and TRBJ2-7; the match to TRBD1 covers 7 bases. The CDR3 has 15 amino acids. The V gene end was trimmed by 2 bases and the J gene end by 2 bases; junction bases not matched to a gene: 6. Germline V lookup: CDR1 MNHEY, CDR2 SMNVEV (reference sequence). CDR3 sequence: CASSLEPGGPYEQYF. In nucleotides, the CDR3 is TGTGCCAGCAGTTTAGAGCCAGGGGGACCCTACGAGCAGTACTTC.

The chain couples TRBV2 to TRBJ2-3; D is unresolved. From germline, CDR1 is SNHLY and CDR2 FYNNEI. This CDR3 region has 16 residues. V dropped 6 bases and J dropped 2 bases, with 18 bases sitting between them. The CDR3 protein is CASSRLATQNTDTQYF. CDR3 nucleotides: TGTGCCAGCAGCCGACTGGCTACCCAGAACACAGATACGCAGTATTTT.

The chain couples TRBV14 to TRBJ1-1; a weak D match, TRBD1 (5 bases). Germline CDR1 reads SGHDN; CDR2 reads FVKESK. The CDR3 loop spans 12 amino acids. V dropped 4 bases and J dropped 7 bases, with 10 bases sitting between them. The CDR3 loop is CASSPLTDEAFF. The DNA of the CDR3 is TGTGCCAGCAGCCCCCTGACAGATGAAGCTTTCTTT.

V usage is TRBV7-9 and J usage is TRBJ1-1, with TRBD1 as a possible D gene (6 bases). Germline CDR1 SEHNR, CDR2 FQNEAQ (reference sequence). The V and J ends lost 4 bases and 0 bases respectively, with 12 bases between them. CDR3 size: 15 residues. The CDR3 sequence is CASSSTTGMNTEAFF. The CDR3 nucleotides read TGTGCCAGCAGCTCCACCACAGGGATGAACACTGAAGCTTTCTTT.

The chain combines TRBV6-1 with TRBJ1-5; D ambiguous. Trimming took off 2 bases at V and 1 base at J, with 12 bases between the two ends. Germline values: CDR1 MNHNS, CDR2 SASEGT. The CDR3 has 16 residues. CDR3 loop: CASSESGYLSNQPQHF. The CDR3 DNA reads as TGTGCCAGCAGTGAATCGGGGTATTTGAGCAATCAGCCCCAGCATTTT.

This clone has a handful of counts. The V and J genes are TRBV7-8 and TRBJ2-7, with D possibly matching TRBD1 (6 bases). There are 15 residues in the CDR3. CDR1 is SGHVS, CDR2 FQNEAQ, per germline. Trimming removed 1 base at V and 3 bases at J, with 13 bases between. The CDR3 DNA is TGTGCCAGCAGCTTAGTGGACTTACAGGGCTACGAGCAGTACTTC. Its translation is CASSLVDLQGYEQYF. Full variable domain (remainder filled in from reference TRBV7-8 and TRBJ2-7): GAGVSQSPRYKVAKRGQDVALRCDPISGHVSLFWYQQALGQGPEFLTYFQNEAQLDKSGLPSDRFFAERPEGSVSTLKIQRTQQEDSAVYLCASSLVDLQGYEQYFGPGTRLTVT.

The V call is TRBV6-4, the J call TRBJ2-3, with 7 bases fitting TRBD2. Trimming at V came to 5 bases and at J to 2 bases, leaving 7 bases not matched to a gene. The CDR3 covers 15 residues. Per germline, CDR1 MRHNA and CDR2 SNTAGT. The CDR3 loop is CASSLSAGVTDTQYF. CDR3 bases: TGTGCCAGCAGTCTCTCGGCGGGAGTCACAGATACGCAGTATTTT.

The rearrangement uses TRBV7-9 and TRBJ2-5, with D perhaps matching TRBD1 (7 bases). The assigned J gene may be wrong: the sequence end matches TRBJ2-7 better. This CDR3 comprises 16 residues. Germline CDR1 SEHNR, CDR2 FQNEAQ (reference sequence). In DNA form, the CDR3 reads TGTGCCAGCAGCTTAGGTTTACAGGGGAGGTCCTACGAGCAGTACTTC. This codes for CASSLGLQGRSYEQYF.